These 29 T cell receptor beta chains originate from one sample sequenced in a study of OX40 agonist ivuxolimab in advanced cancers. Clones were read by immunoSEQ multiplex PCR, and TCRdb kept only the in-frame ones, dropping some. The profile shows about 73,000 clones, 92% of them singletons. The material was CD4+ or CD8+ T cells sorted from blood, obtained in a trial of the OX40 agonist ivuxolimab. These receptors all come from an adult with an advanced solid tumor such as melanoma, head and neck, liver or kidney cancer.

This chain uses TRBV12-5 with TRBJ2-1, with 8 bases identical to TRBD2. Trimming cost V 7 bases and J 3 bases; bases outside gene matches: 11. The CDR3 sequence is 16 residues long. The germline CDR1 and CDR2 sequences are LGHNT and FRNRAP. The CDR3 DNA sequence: TGTGCTAGTGCATTCCAACCGGGACTAGTCTACAATGAGCAGTTCTTC. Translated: CASAFQPGLVYNEQFF. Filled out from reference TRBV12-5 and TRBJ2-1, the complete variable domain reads DARVTQTPRHKVTEMGQEVTMRCQPILGHNTVFWYRQTMMQGLELLAYFRNRAPLDDSGMPKDRFSAEMPDATLATLKIQPSEPRDSAVYFCASAFQPGLVYNEQFFGPGTRLTVL.

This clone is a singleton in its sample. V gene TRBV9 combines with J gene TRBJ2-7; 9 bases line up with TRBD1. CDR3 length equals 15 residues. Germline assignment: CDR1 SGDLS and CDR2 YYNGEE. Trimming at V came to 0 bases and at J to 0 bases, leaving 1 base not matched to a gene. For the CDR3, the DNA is TGTGCCAGCAGCGTAGGGGGACAGGGCTCCTACGAGCAGTACTTC. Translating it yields CASSVGGQGSYEQYF.

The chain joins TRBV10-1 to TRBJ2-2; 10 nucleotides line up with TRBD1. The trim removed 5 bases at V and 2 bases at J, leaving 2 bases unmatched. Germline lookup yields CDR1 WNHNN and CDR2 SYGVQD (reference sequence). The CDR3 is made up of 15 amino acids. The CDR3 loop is CASSRDRGNTGELFF. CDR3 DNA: TGCGCCAGCAGTCGGGACAGGGGAAACACCGGGGAGCTGTTTTTT.

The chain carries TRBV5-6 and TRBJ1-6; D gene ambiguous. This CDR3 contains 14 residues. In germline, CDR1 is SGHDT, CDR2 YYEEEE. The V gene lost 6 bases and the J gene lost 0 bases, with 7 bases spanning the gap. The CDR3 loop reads CASTAYSYNSPLHF. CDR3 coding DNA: TGTGCCAGCACCGCATACTCCTATAATTCACCCCTCCACTTT.

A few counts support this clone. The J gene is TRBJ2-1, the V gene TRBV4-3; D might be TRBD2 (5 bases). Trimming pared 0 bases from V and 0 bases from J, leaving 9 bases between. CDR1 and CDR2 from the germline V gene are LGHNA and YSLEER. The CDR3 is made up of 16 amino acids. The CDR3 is CASSQDTGSSYNEQFF. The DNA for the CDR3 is TGCGCCAGCAGCCAAGATACGGGGAGCTCCTACAATGAGCAGTTCTTC.

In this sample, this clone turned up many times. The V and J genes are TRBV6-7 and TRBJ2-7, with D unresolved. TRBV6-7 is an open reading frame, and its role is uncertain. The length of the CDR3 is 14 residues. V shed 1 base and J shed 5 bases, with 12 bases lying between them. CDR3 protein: CASSYYSGYHEQYF. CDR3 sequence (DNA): TGTGCCAGCAGTTACTACTCAGGCTACCACGAGCAGTACTTC.

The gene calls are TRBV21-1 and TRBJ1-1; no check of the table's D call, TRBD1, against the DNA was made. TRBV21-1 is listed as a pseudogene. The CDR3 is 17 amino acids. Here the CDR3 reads CASSSGNNRDRGIEAFF. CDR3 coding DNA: TGTGCCAGCAGCTCCGGAAATAACCGGGACAGGGGTATTGAAGCTTTCTTT.

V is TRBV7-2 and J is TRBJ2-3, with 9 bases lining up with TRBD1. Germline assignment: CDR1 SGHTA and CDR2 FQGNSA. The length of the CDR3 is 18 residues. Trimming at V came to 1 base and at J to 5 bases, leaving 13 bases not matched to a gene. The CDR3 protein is CASSLEGPTGTGIDTQYF. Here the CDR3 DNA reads TGTGCCAGCAGCTTAGAGGGACCCACCGGGACAGGGATAGATACGCAGTATTTT.

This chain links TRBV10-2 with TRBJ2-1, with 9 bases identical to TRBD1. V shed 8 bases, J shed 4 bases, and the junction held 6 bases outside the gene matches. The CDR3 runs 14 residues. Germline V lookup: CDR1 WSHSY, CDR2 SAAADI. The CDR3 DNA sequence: TGCGCCAGCGGTATGACAGGGGGTTACAATGAGCAGTTCTTC. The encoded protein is CASGMTGGYNEQFF.

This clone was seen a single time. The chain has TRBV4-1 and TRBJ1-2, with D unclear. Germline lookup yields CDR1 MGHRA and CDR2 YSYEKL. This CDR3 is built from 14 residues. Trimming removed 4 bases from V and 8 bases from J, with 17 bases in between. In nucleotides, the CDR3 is TGCGCCAGCAGCCCCCTACAAGCGAGTATCGGCTACACCTTC. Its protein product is CASSPLQASIGYTF.

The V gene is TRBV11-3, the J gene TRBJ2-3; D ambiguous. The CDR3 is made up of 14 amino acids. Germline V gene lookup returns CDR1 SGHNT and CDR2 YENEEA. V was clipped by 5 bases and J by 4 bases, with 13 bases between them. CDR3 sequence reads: CASSPPGPPDTQYF. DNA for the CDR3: TGTGCCAGCAGCCCCCCTGGGCCGCCAGATACGCAGTATTTT.

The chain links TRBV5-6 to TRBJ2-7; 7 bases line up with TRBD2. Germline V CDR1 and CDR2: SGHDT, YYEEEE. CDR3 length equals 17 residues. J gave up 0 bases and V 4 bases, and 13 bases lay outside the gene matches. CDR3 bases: TGTGCCAGCAGCCCCAGTTCGGGGGGATCTACCTCCTACGAGCAGTACTTC. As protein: CASSPSSGGSTSYEQYF.

The DNA for the CDR3 is TGTGCCAGTACCCAGTCGGACGGAAACACCATATATTTT. Amino acids: CASTQSDGNTIYF. The chain employs TRBV6-5 and TRBJ1-3; D unclear. The length of the CDR3 is 13 residues. Germline V gene lookup returns CDR1 MNHEY and CDR2 SVGAGI. The germline V and J ends were trimmed by 9 bases and 4 bases, with 13 bases remaining between them.

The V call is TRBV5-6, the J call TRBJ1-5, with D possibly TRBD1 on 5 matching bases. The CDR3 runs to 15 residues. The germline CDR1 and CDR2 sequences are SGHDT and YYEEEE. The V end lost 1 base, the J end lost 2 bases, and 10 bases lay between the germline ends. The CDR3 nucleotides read TGTGCCAGCAGCTTGAAACAGGTCGGCAATCAGCCCCAGCATTTT. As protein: CASSLKQVGNQPQHF.

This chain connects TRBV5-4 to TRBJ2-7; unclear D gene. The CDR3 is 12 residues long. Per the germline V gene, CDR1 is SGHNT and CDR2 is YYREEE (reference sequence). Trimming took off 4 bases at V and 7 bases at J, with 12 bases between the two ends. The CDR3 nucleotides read TGTGCCAGCAGCCCTCCAACGCTTGAGCAGTACTTC. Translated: CASSPPTLEQYF.

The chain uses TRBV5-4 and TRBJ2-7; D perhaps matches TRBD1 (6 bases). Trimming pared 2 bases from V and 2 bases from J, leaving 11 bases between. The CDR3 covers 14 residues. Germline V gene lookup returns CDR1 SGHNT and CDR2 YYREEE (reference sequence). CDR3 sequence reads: CASSFGRGTYEQYF. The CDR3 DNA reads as TGTGCCAGCAGCTTTGGCAGGGGTACCTACGAGCAGTACTTC.

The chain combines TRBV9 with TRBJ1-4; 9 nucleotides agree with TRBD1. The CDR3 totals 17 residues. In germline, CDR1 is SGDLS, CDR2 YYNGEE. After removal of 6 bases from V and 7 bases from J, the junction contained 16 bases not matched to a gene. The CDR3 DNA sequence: TGTGCCAGCACCGACGACCCCCCGGGACAGGGTTCTGAAAAACTGTTTTTT. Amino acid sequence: CASTDDPPGQGSEKLFF.

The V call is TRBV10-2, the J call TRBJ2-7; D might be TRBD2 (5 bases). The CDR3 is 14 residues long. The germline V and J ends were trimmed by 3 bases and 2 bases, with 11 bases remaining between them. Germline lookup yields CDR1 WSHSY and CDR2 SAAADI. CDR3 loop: CASSDLGITYEQYF. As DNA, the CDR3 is TGCGCCAGCAGTGACCTCGGGATAACCTACGAGCAGTACTTC.

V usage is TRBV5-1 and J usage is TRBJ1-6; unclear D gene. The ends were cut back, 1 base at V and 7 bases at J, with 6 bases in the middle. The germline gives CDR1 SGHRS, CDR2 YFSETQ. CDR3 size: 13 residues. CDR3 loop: CASSLLDNSPLHF. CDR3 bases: TGCGCCAGCAGCTTGTTAGACAATTCACCCCTCCACTTT.

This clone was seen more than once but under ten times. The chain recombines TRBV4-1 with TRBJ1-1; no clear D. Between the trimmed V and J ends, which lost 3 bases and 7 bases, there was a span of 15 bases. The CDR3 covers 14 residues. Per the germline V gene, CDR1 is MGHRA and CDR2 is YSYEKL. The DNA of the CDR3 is TGCGCCAGCAGCCAGACAAGGACTTCTGATGAAGCTTTCTTT. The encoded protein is CASSQTRTSDEAFF.

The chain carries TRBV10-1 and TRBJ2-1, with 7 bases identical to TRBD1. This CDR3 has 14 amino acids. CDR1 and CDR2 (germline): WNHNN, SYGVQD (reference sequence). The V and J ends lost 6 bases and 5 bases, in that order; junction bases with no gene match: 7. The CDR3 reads CASSIGQADNEQFF. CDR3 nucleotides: TGCGCCAGCAGCATTGGACAGGCGGACAATGAGCAGTTCTTC.

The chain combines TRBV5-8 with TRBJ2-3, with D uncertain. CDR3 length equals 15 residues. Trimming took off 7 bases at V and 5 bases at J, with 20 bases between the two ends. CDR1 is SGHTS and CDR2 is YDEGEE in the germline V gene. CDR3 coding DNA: TGTGCCAGCCCGGTGGACGGTGGACGCGGAGATACGCAGTATTTT. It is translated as CASPVDGGRGDTQYF.

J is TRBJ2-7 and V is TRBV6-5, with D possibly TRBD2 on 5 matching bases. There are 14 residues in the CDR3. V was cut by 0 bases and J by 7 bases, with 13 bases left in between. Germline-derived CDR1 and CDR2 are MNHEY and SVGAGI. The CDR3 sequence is CASSYSGILGEQYF. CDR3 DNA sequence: TGTGCCAGCAGTTACTCCGGGATCCTAGGGGAGCAGTACTTC.

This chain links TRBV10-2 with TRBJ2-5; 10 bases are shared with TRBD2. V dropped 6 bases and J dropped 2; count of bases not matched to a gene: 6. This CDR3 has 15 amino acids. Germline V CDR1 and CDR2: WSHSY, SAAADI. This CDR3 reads CASSNPLAGQETQYF. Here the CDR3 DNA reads TGCGCCAGCAGCAACCCACTAGCGGGGCAAGAGACCCAGTACTTC.

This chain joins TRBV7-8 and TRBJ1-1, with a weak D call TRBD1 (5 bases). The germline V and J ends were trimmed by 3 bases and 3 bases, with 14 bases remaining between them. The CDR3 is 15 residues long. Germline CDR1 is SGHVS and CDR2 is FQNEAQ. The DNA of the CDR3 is TGTGCCAGCAGCTTTTGGGGGTCCGGGGACACTGAAGCTTTCTTT. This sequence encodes CASSFWGSGDTEAFF.

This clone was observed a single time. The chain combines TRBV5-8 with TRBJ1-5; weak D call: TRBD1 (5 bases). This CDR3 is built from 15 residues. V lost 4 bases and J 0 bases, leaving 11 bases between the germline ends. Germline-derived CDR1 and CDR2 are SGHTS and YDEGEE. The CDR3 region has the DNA TGTGCCAGCAGCACCGGGACGGATAGCAATCAGCCCCAGCATTTT. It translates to CASSTGTDSNQPQHF.

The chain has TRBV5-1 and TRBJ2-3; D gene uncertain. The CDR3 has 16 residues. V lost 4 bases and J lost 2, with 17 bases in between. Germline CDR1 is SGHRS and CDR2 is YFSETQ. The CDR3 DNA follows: TGCGCCAGCAGCCTTGAATCGACGGCCGTCACAGATACGCAGTATTTT. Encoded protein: CASSLESTAVTDTQYF.

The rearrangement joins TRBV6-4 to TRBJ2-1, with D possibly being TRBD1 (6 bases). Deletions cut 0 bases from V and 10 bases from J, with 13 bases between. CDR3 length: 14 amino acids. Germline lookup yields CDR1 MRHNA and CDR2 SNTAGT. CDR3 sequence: CASSDSLGAGEQFF. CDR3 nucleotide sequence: TGTGCCAGCAGTGACTCTTTGGGGGCAGGGGAGCAGTTCTTC.

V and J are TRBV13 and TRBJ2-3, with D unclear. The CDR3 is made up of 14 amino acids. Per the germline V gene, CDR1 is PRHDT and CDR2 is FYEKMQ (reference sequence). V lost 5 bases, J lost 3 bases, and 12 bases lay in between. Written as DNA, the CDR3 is TGTGCCAGCAGCACCATCACCGCGACAGATACGCAGTATTTT. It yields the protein CASSTITATDTQYF.